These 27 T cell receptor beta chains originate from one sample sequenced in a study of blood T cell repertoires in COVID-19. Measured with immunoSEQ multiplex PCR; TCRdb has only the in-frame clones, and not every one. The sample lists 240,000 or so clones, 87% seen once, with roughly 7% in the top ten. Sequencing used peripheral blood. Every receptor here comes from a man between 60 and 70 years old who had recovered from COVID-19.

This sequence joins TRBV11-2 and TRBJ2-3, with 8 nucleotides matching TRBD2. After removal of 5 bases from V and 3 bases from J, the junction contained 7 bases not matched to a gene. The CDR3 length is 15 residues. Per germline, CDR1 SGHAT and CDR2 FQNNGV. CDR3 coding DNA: TGTGCCAGCAGCCCTAGACTAGCGAGTACAGATACGCAGTATTTT. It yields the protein CASSPRLASTDTQYF.

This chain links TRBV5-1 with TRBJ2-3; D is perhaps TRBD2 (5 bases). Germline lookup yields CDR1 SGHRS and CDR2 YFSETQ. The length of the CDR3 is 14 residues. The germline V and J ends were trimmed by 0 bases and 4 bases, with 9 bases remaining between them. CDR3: CASSLEAGADTQYF. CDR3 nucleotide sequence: TGCGCCAGCAGCTTGGAAGCCGGGGCAGATACGCAGTATTTT.

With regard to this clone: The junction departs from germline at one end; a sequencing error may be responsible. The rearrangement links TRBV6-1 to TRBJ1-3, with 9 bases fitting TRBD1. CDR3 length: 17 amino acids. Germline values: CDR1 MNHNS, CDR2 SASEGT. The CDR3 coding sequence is TGTGCCAGCAATGAACCGGGACAGGGTTCGGCTGGAAACACCATATATTTT. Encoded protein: CASNEPGQGSAGNTIYF.

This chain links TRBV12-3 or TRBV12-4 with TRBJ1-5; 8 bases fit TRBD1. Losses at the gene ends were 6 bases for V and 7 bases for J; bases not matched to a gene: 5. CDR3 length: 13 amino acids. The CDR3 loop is CASRATGGQPQHF. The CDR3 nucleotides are TGTGCCAGCAGGGCAACAGGGGGGCAGCCCCAGCATTTT.

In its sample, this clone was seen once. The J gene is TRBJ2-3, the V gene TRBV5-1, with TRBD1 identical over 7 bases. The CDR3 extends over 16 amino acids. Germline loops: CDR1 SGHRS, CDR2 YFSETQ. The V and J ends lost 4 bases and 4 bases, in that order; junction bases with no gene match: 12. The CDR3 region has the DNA TGCGCCAGCAGCCTGAGAAGAAGGGGGCAAGCAGATACGCAGTATTTT. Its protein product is CASSLRRRGQADTQYF. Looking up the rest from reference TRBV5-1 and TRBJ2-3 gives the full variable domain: KAGVTQTPRYLIKTRGQQVTLSCSPISGHRSVSWYQQTPGQGLQFLFEYFSETQRNKGNFPGRFSGRQFSNSRSEMNVSTLELGDSALYLCASSLRRRGQADTQYFGPGTRLTVL.

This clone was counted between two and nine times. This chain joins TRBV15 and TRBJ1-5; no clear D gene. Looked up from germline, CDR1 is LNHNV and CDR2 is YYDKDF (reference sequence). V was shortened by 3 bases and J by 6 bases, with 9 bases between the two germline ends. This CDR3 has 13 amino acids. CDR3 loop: CATSRDWGQPQHF. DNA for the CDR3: TGTGCCACCAGCAGGGACTGGGGTCAGCCCCAGCATTTT.

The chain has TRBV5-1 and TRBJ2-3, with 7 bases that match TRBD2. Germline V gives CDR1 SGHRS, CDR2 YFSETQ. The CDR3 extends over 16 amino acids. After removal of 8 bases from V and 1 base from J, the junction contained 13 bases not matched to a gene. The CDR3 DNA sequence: TGCGCCAGTCAACTAGCGCCCACCGGACGCACAGATACGCAGTATTTT. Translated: CASQLAPTGRTDTQYF.

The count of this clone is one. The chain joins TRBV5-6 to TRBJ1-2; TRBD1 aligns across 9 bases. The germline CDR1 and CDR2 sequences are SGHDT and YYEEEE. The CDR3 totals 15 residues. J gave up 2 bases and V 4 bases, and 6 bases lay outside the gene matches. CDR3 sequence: CASSAGTGINYGYTF. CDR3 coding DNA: TGTGCCAGCAGCGCCGGGACAGGGATCAACTATGGCTACACCTTC. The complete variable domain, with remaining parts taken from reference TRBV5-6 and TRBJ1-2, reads DAGVTQSPTHLIKTRGQQVTLRCSPKSGHDTVSWYQQALGQGPQFIFQYYEEEERQRGNFPDRFSGHQFPNYSSELNVNALLLGDSALYLCASSAGTGINYGYTFGSGTRLTVV.

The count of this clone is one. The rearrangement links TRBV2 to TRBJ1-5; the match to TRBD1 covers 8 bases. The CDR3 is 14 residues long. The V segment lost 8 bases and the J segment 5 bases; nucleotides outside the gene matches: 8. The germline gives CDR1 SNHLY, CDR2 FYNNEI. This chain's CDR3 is CASDRGQAYQPQHF. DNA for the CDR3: TGTGCCAGCGACCGGGGACAGGCCTATCAGCCCCAGCATTTT.

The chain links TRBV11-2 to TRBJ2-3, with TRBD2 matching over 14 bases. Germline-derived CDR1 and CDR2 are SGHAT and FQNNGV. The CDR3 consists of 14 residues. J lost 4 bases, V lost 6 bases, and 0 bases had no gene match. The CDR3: CASRGLAGADTQYF. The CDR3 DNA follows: TGTGCCAGCAGGGGACTAGCGGGGGCAGATACGCAGTATTTT.

In DNA, the CDR3 is TGCGCCAGCAGGGGGACAGGGACCACCGGGGAGCTGTTTTTT. Amino acids: CASRGTGTTGELFF. V usage is TRBV10-2 and J usage is TRBJ2-2, with TRBD1 matching over 9 bases. V lost 6 bases, J lost 4 bases, and 3 bases stayed unmatched. This CDR3 is built from 14 residues. CDR1 WSHSY and CDR2 SAAADI come from the germline V gene.

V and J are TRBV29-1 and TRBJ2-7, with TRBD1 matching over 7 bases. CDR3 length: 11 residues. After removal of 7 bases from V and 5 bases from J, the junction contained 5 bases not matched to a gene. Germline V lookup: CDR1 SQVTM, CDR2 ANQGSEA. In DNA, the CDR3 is TGCAGCGGCCGACAGGGCCACGAGCAGTACTTC. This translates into CSGRQGHEQYF.

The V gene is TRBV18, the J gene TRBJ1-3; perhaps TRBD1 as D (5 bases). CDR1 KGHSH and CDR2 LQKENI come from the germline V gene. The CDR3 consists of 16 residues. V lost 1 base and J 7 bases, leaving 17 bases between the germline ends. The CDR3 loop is CASSPQPRVISNTIYF. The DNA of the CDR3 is TGTGCCAGCTCACCACAACCCAGGGTCATTTCGAACACCATATATTTT. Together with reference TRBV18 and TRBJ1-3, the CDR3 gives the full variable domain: NAGVMQNPRHLVRRRGQEARLRCSPMKGHSHVYWYRQLPEEGLKFMVYLQKENIIDESGMPKERFSAEFPKEGPSILRIQQVVRGDSAAYFCASSPQPRVISNTIYFGEGSWLTVV.

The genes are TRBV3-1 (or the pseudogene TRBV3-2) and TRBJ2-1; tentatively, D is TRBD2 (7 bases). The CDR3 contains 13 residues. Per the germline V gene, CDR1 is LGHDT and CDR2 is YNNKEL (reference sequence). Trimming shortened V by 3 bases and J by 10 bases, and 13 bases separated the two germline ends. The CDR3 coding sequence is TGTGCCAGCAGCCACGGGGGGCCAGGAGAGCAGTTCTTC. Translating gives CASSHGGPGEQFF.

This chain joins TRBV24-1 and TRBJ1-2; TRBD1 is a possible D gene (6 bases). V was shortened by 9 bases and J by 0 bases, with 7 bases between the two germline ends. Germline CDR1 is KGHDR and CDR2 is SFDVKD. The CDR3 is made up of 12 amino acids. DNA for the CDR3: TGTGCCACCGGGACACCTAACTATGGCTACACCTTC. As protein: CATGTPNYGYTF.

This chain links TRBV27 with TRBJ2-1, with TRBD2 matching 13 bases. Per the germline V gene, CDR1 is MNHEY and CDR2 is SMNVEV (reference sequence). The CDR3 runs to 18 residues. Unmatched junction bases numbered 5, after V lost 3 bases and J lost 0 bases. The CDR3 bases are TGTGCCAGCAGTTTTGGACTAGCGGGGGCCCGCTCCTACAATGAGCAGTTCTTC. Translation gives CASSFGLAGARSYNEQFF.

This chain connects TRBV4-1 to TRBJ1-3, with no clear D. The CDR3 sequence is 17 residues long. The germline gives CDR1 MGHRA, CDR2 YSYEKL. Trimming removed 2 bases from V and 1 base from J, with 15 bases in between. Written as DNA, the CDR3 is TGCGCCAGCAGCCAATACCTTGTGGCGGGGTCTGGAAACACCATATATTTT. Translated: CASSQYLVAGSGNTIYF.

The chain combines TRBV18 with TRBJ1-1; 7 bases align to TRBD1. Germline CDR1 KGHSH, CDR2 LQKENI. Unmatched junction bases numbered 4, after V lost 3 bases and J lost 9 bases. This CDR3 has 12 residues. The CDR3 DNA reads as TGTGCCAGCTCACCGGCGACAGGGAAAGCTTTCTTT. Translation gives CASSPATGKAFF.

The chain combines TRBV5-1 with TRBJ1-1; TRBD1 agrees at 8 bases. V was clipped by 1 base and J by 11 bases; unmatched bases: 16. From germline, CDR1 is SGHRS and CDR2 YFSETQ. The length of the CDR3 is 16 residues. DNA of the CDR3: TGCGCCAGCAGCTTGCCCGGACCCCAGGGGGCCGGCCAGGCTTTCTTT. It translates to CASSLPGPQGAGQAFF.

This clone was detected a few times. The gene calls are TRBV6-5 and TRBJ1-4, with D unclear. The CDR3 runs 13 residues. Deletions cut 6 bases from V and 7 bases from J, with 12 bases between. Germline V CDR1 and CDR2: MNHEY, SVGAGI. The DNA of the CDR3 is TGTGCCAGCAGATCAAGGGCGGGTGAAAAACTGTTTTTT. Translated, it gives CASRSRAGEKLFF.

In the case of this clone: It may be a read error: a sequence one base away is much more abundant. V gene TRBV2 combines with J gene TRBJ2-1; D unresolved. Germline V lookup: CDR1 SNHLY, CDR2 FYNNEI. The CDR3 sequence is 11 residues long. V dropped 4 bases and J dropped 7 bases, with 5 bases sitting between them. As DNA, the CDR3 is TGTGCCAGCAGTGCCGGGAATGAGCAGTTCTTC. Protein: CASSAGNEQFF.

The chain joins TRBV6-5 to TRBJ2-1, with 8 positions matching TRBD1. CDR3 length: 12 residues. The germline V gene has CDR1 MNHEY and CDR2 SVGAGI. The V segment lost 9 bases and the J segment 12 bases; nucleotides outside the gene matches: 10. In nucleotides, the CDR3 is TGTGCCAGTTTTAACAGGGGGGCGGCGCAGTTCTTC. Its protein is CASFNRGAAQFF.

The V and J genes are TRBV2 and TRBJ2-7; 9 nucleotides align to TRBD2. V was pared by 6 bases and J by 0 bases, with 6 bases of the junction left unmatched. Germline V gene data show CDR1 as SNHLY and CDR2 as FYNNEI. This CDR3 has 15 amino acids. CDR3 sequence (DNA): TGTGCCAGCAGCATAGCGGGGGATAGCTCCTACGAGCAGTACTTC. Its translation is CASSIAGDSSYEQYF.

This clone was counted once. The chain's CDR3 is CASSVSTDTQYF. The DNA of the CDR3 is TGTGCCAGCTCAGTAAGCACAGATACGCAGTATTTT. V usage is TRBV3-1 (or the pseudogene TRBV3-2) and J usage is TRBJ2-3; no firm D call. The CDR3 contains 12 residues. V was shortened by 8 bases and J by 0 bases, with 6 bases between the two germline ends. Looked up from germline, CDR1 is LGHDT and CDR2 is YNNKEL (reference sequence).

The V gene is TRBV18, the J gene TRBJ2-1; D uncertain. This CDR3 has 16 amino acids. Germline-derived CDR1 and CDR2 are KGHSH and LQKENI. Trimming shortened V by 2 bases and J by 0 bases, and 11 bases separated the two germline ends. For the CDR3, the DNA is TGTGCCAGCTCACCAAACCCACCCAGCTCCTACAATGAGCAGTTCTTC. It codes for CASSPNPPSSYNEQFF.

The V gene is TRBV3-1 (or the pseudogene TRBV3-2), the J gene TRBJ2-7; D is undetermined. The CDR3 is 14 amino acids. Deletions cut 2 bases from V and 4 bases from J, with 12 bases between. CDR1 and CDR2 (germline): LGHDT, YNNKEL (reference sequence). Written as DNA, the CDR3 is TGTGCCAGCAGCCAATCTGCCCTAAGTTACGAGCAGTACTTC. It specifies CASSQSALSYEQYF.

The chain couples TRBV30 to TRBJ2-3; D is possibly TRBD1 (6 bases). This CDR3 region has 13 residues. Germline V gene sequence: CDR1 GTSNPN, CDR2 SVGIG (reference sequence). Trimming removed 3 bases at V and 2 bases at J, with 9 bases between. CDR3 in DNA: TGTGCCTGGAGCCGACAGGTCACAGATACGCAGTATTTT. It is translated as CAWSRQVTDTQYF.